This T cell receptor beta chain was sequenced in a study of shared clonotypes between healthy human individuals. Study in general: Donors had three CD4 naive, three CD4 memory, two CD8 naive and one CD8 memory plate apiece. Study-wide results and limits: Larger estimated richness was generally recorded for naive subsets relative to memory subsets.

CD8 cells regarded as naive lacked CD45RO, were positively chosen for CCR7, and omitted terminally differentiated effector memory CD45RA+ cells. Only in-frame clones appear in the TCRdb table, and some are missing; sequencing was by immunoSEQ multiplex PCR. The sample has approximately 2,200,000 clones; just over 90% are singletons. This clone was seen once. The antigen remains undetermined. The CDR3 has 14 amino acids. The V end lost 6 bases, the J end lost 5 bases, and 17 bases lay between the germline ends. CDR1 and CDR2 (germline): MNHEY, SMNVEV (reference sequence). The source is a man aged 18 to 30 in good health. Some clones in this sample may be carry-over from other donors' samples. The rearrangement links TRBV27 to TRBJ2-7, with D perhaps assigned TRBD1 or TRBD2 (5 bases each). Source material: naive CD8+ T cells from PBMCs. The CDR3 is CASSWRQGFNEQYF. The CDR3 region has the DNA TGTGCCAGCAGCTGGAGGCAGGGTTTCAACGAGCAGTACTTC.